The clone carrying this TCR beta chain has a count of ten or more. Its antigen is not identified. The data stem from a study of neurological immune-mediated disorders. Time point of the sample: longitudinal time-point 3. A total of 2 million PBMCs stored at -80 degrees C provided the unsorted libraries. TCRdb ran MiXCR on the 5' RACE reads and lists one entry per CDR3 protein. The sample lists about 50,000 distinct CDR3 sequences, 7% to 10% occurring once. Findings and caveats of the study: The absence of any CDR3 amino acid sequence shared by expanded clones across subjects suggests that repertoires were private in all groups.

V dropped 5 bases and J dropped 6; count of bases not matched to a gene: 7. The CDR3 extends over 14 amino acids. This clonotype was sampled from a woman aged 35 to 49 in good health. The specimen was PBMCs. This chain uses TRBV12-3 or TRBV12-4 with TRBJ1-5; TRBD1 matches 7 bases. CDR3 amino acids: CASSGDRKTQPQHF. The CDR3 coding sequence is TGTGCCAGCAGTGGGGACAGAAAGACTCAGCCCCAGCATTTT.